This is a list of T cell receptor beta chains from one sample in a study of T cells of healthy individuals. A single record per CDR3 protein comes from TCRdb applying MiXCR to the 5' RACE reads. The sample carries 50,000 to 55,000 distinct CDR3 sequences, roughly 14% recorded once. Receptor source: a human donor in good health. Both conserved end residues are part of each CDR3. Not every row has a clone size; where given, it reads once, few, many or a size class.

CASSQDLTPFGETQLETQYF | few | TRBJ2-5 | TRBV4-3
CASSLIGNTEAFF | many | TRBJ1-1 | TRBV5-1
CASSLERGSYEQYF | many | TRBJ2-7 | TRBV12-3/TRBV12-4
CASSDKGQSYGYTF | . | TRBJ1-2 | TRBV5-6
CATSDSGLAGIADTQYF | many | TRBJ2-3 | TRBV24-1
CASSTGGPYEQYF | . | TRBJ2-7 | TRBV2
CASSQDRRKGYGYTF | . | TRBJ1-2 | TRBV4-3
CATSDLTAGPSYEQYF | . | TRBJ2-7 | TRBV24-1
CASSPGRGGETQYF | few | TRBJ2-5 | TRBV5-1
CASSQSWTSGRGTGELFF | . | TRBJ2-2 | TRBV3-1
CAISEGLDQETQYF | . | TRBJ2-5 | TRBV10-3
CASSVDRDRSTEAFF | few | TRBJ1-1 | TRBV5-1
CASSPSLQSTEAFF | many | TRBJ1-1 | TRBV3-1
CASSLGSSGRGETQYF | many | TRBJ2-5 | TRBV7-2
CASSVGLAGGHTDTQYF | . | TRBJ2-3 | TRBV9
CASSFQGARPEAFF | many | TRBJ1-1 | TRBV7-9
CASSDVPGGTQYF | many | TRBJ2-5 | TRBV6-2/TRBV6-3
CAWGQGADGELFF | few | TRBJ2-2 | TRBV30
CATRTQETQYF | many | TRBJ2-5 | TRBV24-1
CASSEALAMPNEQFF | . | TRBJ2-1 | TRBV6-1
CASRDMGQGSYSPLHF | . | TRBJ1-6 | TRBV12-3/TRBV12-4
CASSRSTSGRSETQYF | . | TRBJ2-5 | TRBV12-3/TRBV12-4
CASMGDNTEAFF | . | TRBJ1-1 | TRBV6-1
CASSFEGTEAFF | many | TRBJ1-1 | TRBV7-9
CASSLDRGSEQYF | many | TRBJ2-7 | TRBV5-4
CASSLRDSRINTEAFF | many | TRBJ1-1 | TRBV18
CASSRGDTQYF | many | TRBJ2-3 | TRBV7-9
CSVGPSGQETQYF | many | TRBJ2-5 | TRBV29-1
CASSPINRDRGPYEQYF | many | TRBJ2-7 | TRBV11-2
CASSIRGGNYGYTF | many | TRBJ1-2 | TRBV6-6
CASSSRGITYNEQFF | . | TRBJ2-1 | TRBV5-1
CASSLDVYGYTF | few | TRBJ1-2 | TRBV7-9
CASSGQRGNTEAFF | . | TRBJ1-1 | TRBV19
CASSLAGGLGNEQFF | . | TRBJ2-1 | TRBV5-1
CASSYLLKTGDEAFF | many | TRBJ1-1 | TRBV6-6
CASSLEGGHYEQYF | . | TRBJ2-7 | TRBV7-2
CSAPYFGTASTDTQYF | . | TRBJ2-3 | TRBV20-1
CASSPTGLVHEQYF | . | TRBJ2-7 | TRBV6-2/TRBV6-3
CASSLAGGTGSYEQYF | few | TRBJ2-7 | TRBV7-6
CSASGGRNYEQYF | few | TRBJ2-7 | TRBV20-1
CASSAFGEKLFF | . | TRBJ1-4 | TRBV14
CAISGPRSTRSSYNEQFF | many | TRBJ2-1 | TRBV10-3
CASTGIGTLNNEQFF | . | TRBJ2-1 | TRBV5-6
CASSLSGGVLYEQYF | . | TRBJ2-7 | TRBV5-1
CASRFGTGSTDTQYF | . | TRBJ2-3 | TRBV7-9
CSATQGVDNQPQHF | many | TRBJ1-5 | TRBV20-1